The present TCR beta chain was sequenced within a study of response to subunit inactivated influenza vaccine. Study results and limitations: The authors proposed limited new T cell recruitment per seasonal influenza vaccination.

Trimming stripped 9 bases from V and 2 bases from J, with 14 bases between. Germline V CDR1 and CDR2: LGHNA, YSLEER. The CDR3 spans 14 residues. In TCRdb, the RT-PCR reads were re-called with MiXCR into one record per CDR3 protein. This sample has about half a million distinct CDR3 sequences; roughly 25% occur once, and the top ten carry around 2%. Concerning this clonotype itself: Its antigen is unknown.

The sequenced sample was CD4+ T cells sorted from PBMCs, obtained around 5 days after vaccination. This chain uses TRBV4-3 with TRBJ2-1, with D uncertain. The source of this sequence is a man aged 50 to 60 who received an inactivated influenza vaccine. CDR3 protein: CASAWGITYNEQFF. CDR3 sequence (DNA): TGCGCCAGTGCATGGGGTATTACCTACAATGAGCAGTTCTTC.